This is a list of T cell receptor beta chains from one sample in a study of T cells after yellow fever vaccination. MiXCR, run by TCRdb on the 5' RACE reads, gives a single entry per CDR3 protein. In the table there are approximately 300,000 distinct CDR3 sequences, 8.7% of which are singletons. The sample in question was PBMCs, obtained on the day of the first yellow fever vaccination. These receptor sequences come from a man between 18 and 29 years old who received the YFV17D yellow fever vaccine. CDR3s include the opening cysteine and the closing phenylalanine or tryptophan. D genes are given only for firm matches. A clone size is listed for some rows: how often the clone was seen (once, few, many), or a class if it is expanded.

>TRBV24-1|few|TRBJ1-5|TRBD1
CATSGQGRQPQHF
TGTGCCACCAGTGGACAGGGGAGGCAGCCCCAGCATTTT
>TRBV12-3/TRBV12-4|.|TRBJ1-5|.
CASRDRTGFQPQHF
TGTGCCAGCAGAGATCGCACAGGGTTTCAGCCCCAGCATTTT
>TRBV7-2|many|TRBJ2-7|TRBD2
CASSLAGRGVDEQYF
TGTGCCAGCAGCTTAGCGGGGCGGGGGGTGGACGAGCAGTACTTC
>TRBV5-1|.|TRBJ2-1|.
CASSLDLSNNEQFF
TGCGCCAGCAGCTTGGATCTCAGTAACAATGAGCAGTTCTTC
>TRBV20-1|few|TRBJ1-2|.
CSARPRGVNYGYTF
TGCAGTGCTAGACCAAGGGGGGTTAACTATGGCTACACCTTC
>TRBV15|.|TRBJ2-5|.
CATSRDRGAQETQYF
TGTGCCACCAGCAGAGATAGAGGGGCTCAAGAGACCCAGTACTTC
>TRBV4-1|few|TRBJ1-2|TRBD1
CASSRFAGGSSKYGYTF
TGCGCCAGCAGCCGATTCGCAGGGGGCTCTTCAAAATATGGCTACACCTTC
>TRBV7-2|few|TRBJ1-2|TRBD1
CASSLGDRAAYGYTF
TGTGCCAGCAGCTTAGGAGACAGGGCGGCCTATGGCTACACCTTC
>TRBV5-6|few|TRBJ2-1|.
CASRGSAAYYNEQFF
TGTGCCAGCAGGGGGTCCGCAGCTTACTACAATGAGCAGTTCTTC
>TRBV12-3/TRBV12-4|few|TRBJ2-2|TRBD2
CASKRGENTGELFF
TGTGCCAGCAAGCGGGGGGAAAACACCGGGGAGCTGTTTTTT
>TRBV7-2|few|TRBJ2-3|TRBD2
CASRTGGGTSYLDTQYF
TGTGCCAGCAGGACCGGGGGGGGGACTAGTTACTTAGATACGCAGTATTTT
>TRBV20-1|.|TRBJ1-1|.
CSAPTYTEAFF
TGCAGTGCTCCGACCTACACTGAAGCTTTCTTT
>TRBV6-2/TRBV6-3|few|TRBJ2-6|TRBD2
CASGLAGANVLTF
TGTGCCAGTGGACTAGCTGGGGCCAACGTCCTGACTTTC
>TRBV5-5|many|TRBJ2-3|TRBD1
CASSGEGTGGTDTQYF
TGTGCCAGCAGCGGGGAGGGGACAGGGGGGACAGATACGCAGTATTTT
>TRBV5-1|many|TRBJ2-3|TRBD2
CASSLTSGEADTQYF
TGCGCCAGCAGCTTGACTAGCGGGGAGGCAGATACGCAGTATTTT
>TRBV12-3/TRBV12-4|few|TRBJ2-1|TRBD1
CASSAGQGRHNEQFF
TGTGCCAGCAGTGCAGGACAGGGGAGGCACAATGAGCAGTTCTTC
>TRBV6-1|.|TRBJ1-5|.
CASSATDGNQPQHF
TGTGCCAGCAGCGCAACGGATGGCAATCAGCCCCAGCATTTT